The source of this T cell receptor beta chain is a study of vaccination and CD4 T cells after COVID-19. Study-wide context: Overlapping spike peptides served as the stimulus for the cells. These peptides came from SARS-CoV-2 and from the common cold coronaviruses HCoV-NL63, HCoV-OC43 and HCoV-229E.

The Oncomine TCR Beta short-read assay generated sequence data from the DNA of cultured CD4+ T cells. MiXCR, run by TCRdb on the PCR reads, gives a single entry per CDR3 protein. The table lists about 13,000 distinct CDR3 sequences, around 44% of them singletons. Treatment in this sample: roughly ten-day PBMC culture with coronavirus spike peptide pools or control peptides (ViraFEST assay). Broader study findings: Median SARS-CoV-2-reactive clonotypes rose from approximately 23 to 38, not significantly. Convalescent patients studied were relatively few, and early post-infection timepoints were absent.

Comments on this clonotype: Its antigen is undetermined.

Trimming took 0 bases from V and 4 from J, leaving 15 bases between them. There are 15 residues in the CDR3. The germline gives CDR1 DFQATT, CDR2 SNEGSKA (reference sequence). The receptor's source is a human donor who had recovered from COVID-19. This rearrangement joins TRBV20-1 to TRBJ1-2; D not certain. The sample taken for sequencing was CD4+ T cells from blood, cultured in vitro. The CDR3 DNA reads TGCAGTGCTAGAGATTGGAGACCGAACACCTATGGCTACACCTTC. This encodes CSARDWRPNTYGYTF.